This T cell receptor (beta chain) was identified in a study of T cells after posttransplantation cyclophosphamide. Broader study findings: Tissue-infiltrating T cells from skin or gut overlapped little with blood T cells. Later blood repertoires were often dominated by clones from the donor CD8+ memory compartment.

Busulfan-fludarabine conditioning, marrow transplant, and cyclophosphamide on days +3 and +4 were administered. Repertoires were generated with immunoSEQ multiplex PCR, while TCRdb's copy carries only in-frame clones and drops some. Of about 40,000 clones listed, roughly 87% are singletons. As for this clone: Its antigen is undetermined.

CDR1 SNHLY and CDR2 FYNNEI come from the germline V gene. Unmatched junction bases numbered 8, after V lost 4 bases and J lost 4 bases. The CDR3 is 15 amino acids. This chain uses TRBV2 with TRBJ1-2, with 8 bases that match TRBD1. This receptor was identified in a male patient over 55 who received an allogeneic stem cell transplant from a related donor and was CMV-positive. Some T cells may be supplied by the graft donor. The sample here was PBMCs, taken around 63 days after allogeneic stem cell transplant with posttransplant cyclophosphamide. The CDR3 nucleotides read TGTGCCAGCAGTGGAAACAGGGGGAAAGGCTATGGCTACACCTTC. It yields the protein CASSGNRGKGYGYTF.